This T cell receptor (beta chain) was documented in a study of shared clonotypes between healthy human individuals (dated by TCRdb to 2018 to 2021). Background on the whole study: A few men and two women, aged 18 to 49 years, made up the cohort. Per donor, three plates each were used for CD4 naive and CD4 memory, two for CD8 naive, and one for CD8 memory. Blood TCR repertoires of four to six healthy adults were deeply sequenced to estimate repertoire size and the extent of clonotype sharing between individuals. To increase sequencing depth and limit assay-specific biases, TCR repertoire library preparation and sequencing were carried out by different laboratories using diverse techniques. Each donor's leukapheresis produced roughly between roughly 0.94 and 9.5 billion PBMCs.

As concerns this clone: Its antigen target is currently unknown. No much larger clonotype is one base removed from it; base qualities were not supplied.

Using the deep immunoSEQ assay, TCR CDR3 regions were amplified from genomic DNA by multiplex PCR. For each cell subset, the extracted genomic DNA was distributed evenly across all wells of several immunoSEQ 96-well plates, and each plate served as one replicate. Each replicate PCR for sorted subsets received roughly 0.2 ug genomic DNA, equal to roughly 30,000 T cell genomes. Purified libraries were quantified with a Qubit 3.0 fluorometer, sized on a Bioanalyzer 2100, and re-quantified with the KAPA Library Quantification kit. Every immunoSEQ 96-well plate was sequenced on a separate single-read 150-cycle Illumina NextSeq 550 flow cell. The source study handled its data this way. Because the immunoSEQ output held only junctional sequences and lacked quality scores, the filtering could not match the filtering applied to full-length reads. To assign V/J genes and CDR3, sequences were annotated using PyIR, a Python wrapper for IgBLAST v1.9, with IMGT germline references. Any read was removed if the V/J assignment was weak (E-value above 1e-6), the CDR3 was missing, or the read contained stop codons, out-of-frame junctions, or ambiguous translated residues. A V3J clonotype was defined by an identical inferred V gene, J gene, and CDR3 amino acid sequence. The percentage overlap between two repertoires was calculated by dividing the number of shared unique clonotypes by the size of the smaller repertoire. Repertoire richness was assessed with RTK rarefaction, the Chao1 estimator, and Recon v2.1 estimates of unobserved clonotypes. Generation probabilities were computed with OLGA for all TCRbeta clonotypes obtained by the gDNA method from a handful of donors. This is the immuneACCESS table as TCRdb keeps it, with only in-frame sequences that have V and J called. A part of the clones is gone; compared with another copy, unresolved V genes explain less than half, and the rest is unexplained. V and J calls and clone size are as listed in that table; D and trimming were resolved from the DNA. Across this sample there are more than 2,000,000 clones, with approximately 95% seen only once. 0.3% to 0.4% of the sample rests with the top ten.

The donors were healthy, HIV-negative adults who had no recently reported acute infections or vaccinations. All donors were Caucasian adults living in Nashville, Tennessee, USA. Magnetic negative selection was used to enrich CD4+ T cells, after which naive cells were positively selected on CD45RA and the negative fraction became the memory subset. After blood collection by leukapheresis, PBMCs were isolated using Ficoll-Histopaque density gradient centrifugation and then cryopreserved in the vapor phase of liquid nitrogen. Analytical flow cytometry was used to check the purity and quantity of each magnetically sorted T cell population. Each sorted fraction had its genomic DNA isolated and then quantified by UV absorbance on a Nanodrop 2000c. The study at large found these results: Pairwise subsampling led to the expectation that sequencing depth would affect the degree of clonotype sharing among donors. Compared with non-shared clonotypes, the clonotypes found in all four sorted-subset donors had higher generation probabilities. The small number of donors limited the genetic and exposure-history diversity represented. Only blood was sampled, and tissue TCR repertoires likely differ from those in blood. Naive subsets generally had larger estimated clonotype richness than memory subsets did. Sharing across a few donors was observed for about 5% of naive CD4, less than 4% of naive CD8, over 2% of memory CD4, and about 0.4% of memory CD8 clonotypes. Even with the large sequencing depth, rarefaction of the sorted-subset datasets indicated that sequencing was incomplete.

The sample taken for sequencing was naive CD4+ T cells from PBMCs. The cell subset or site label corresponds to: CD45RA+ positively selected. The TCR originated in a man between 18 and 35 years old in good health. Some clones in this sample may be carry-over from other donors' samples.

The CDR3 protein: CASSVGRTGNTIYF. The DNA sequence follows: TGTGCCAGCAGCGTAGGCCGAACCGGAAACACCATATATTTT. Rearrangement joined TRBV9 to TRBJ1-3; confidence is insufficient to name the D gene. V and J are truncated by 0 bases and 4 bases respectively, leaving an intervening sequence of 8 bases. Reading the germline V gene gives CDR1 SGDLS and CDR2 YYNGEE. The CDR3 starts with the cysteine, ends with the phenylalanine, and has 14 residues. Just the 42-base CDR3 DNA is kept, in frame starting at base 1.